The 8 T cell receptor beta chains given below trace back to one sample, sequenced in a study of blood T cell repertoires in COVID-19. Clones were sequenced by immunoSEQ multiplex PCR, and TCRdb holds only the in-frame ones, with some missing. The sample holds about 270,000 clones, 87% seen once. The sequenced material came from peripheral blood. Receptors were obtained from a woman in her 50s with acute or convalescent COVID-19.

The chain combines TRBV19 with TRBJ1-5, with a possible D match to TRBD1 (6 bases). V shed 6 bases and J shed 2 bases, with 11 bases lying between them. The CDR3 length is 14 residues. Germline-derived CDR1 and CDR2 are LNHDA and SQIVND (reference sequence). This CDR3 is CASSLPGGNQPQHF. The CDR3 bases are TGTGCCAGTAGCCTCCCAGGGGGCAATCAGCCCCAGCATTTT.

This sequence joins TRBV20-1 and TRBJ2-1; 11 bases agree with TRBD2. The V gene's germline CDR1 is DFQATT and CDR2 SNEGSKA (reference sequence). The length of the CDR3 is 16 residues. V dropped 3 bases and J dropped 9; count of bases not matched to a gene: 13. This chain's CDR3 is CSASQFGVAGGSEQFF. In DNA, the CDR3 is TGCAGTGCTAGTCAGTTCGGGGTAGCGGGAGGGAGTGAGCAGTTCTTC.

The chain employs TRBV11-1 and TRBJ2-2; no clear D. This CDR3 contains 14 residues. The germline V and J ends were trimmed by 4 bases and 7 bases, with 13 bases remaining between them. CDR1 is SGHAT and CDR2 is FQDESV in the germline V gene (reference sequence). DNA for the CDR3: TGTGCCAGCAGCTCCGGTCCTATTGGCGGGGAGCTGTTTTTT. It translates to CASSSGPIGGELFF.

The V and J genes are TRBV27 and TRBJ1-2, with a possible D match to TRBD1 (6 bases). V lost 7 bases and J 2 bases, leaving 11 bases between the germline ends. This CDR3 comprises 13 residues. Germline values: CDR1 MNHEY, CDR2 SMNVEV (reference sequence). Here the CDR3 reads CASTKRGNYGYTF. DNA of the CDR3: TGTGCCAGCACGAAAAGGGGGAACTATGGCTACACCTTC.

Details on this clone: The sample has other DNA sequences that encode this CDR3 too. The genes are TRBV28 and TRBJ2-6, with D tentatively TRBD2 (5 bases). CDR3 size: 17 residues. Germline V lookup: CDR1 MDHEN, CDR2 SYDVKM. V lost 2 bases and J lost 4, with 15 bases in between. The CDR3 region is CASSLVVAPGGANVLTF. DNA of the CDR3: TGTGCCAGCAGTTTAGTAGTGGCCCCGGGGGGGGCCAACGTCCTGACTTTC.

The rearrangement links TRBV29-1 to TRBJ2-7; TRBD1 agrees at 9 bases. The junction had 9 bases not matched to a gene; V was cut back by 6 bases and J by 0 bases. The CDR3 sequence is 15 residues long. CDR1 and CDR2 from the germline V gene are SQVTM and ANQGSEA. CDR3 DNA: TGCAGCGTGCCCATCCCACAGGGGGCCTCCTACGAGCAGTACTTC. Protein: CSVPIPQGASYEQYF.

The chain joins TRBV9 to TRBJ1-5, with a tentative D call TRBD1 (5 bases). V was clipped by 0 bases and J by 2 bases, with 9 bases between them. In germline, CDR1 is SGDLS, CDR2 YYNGEE. The CDR3 is 15 residues long. The CDR3 protein is CASSVERGGNQPQHF. CDR3 sequence (DNA): TGTGCCAGCAGCGTAGAAAGGGGTGGCAATCAGCCCCAGCATTTT.

This clone occurred once. The genes are TRBV4-2 and TRBJ1-2; D gene uncertain. The CDR3 loop spans 17 amino acids. The V end was cut by 1 base, the J end by 0 bases, with 15 bases between. Germline values: CDR1 LGHNA, CDR2 YNFKEQ. In nucleotides, the CDR3 is TGTGCCAGCAGCCAAGCGGACTGGGCTTCCGCTAACTATGGCTACACCTTC. Amino acid sequence: CASSQADWASANYGYTF.